Listed below are T cell receptor beta chains from one sample, sequenced in a study of cytomegalovirus exposure and HLA in healthy donors. Measured with immunoSEQ multiplex PCR; TCRdb has only the in-frame clones, and not every one. This repertoire includes about 140,000 clones. The sample consisted of PBMCs. These receptors were taken from a woman aged 18-35 years in good health and CMV-seronegative. CDR3s include the opening cysteine and the closing phenylalanine or tryptophan. Fields, in order: J gene, V gene, D gene, CDR3 length, CDR3 DNA, CDR3 protein. The D gene is left open where the match is weak.

>TRBJ2-7|TRBV5-1|TRBD2|14
TGCGCCAGCAAAACTCGGGGAGGGGACTACGAGCAGTACTTC
CASKTRGGDYEQYF
>TRBJ2-7|TRBV5-4|NA|14
TGTGCCAGCAGCAGGCCCGGTGGAGACTACGAGCAGTACTTC
CASSRPGGDYEQYF
>TRBJ2-7|TRBV5-6|TRBD1|14
TGTGCCAGCAGCTGGAAGACAGGGGGGGACGAGCAGTACTTC
CASSWKTGGDEQYF
>TRBJ2-3|TRBV7-2|TRBD2|15
TGTGCCAGCAGCTCAAGGACTAGCGGGAGCGATACGCAGTATTTT
CASSSRTSGSDTQYF
>TRBJ2-7|TRBV7-9|TRBD2|15
TGTGCCAGCACCGGAGGCGGGACTACAACCTACGAGCAGTACTTC
CASTGGGTTTYEQYF
>TRBJ2-5|TRBV19|NA|13
TGTGCCAGTAGTACCCGTCTTAGAGAGACCCAGTACTTC
CASSTRLRETQYF
>TRBJ2-3|TRBV19|NA|15
TGTGCCAGTAGTAAGAGGGAGGACCTAACGGATACGCAGTATTTT
CASSKREDLTDTQYF
>TRBJ2-3|TRBV6-1|NA|13
TGTGCCAGCGTACTCCTTTACGGAGATACGCAGTATTTT
CASVLLYGDTQYF
>TRBJ1-5|TRBV5-4|NA|16
TGTGCCAGCACCTCACCTAACAGGGATAGCAATCAGCCCCAGCATTTT
CASTSPNRDSNQPQHF
>TRBJ2-6|TRBV6-5|TRBD2|14
TGTGCCAGCAGTAAGCGGGGGGGGGCCAACGTCCTGACTTTC
CASSKRGGANVLTF
>TRBJ1-4|TRBV6-6|NA|13
TGTGCCAGCAGTTACGGTACAGGGGAAAAACTGTTTTTT
CASSYGTGEKLFF
>TRBJ2-2|TRBV4-1|TRBD2|16
TGCGCCAGCAGCCAAGATAGGACTAGTAACACCGGGGAGCTGTTTTTT
CASSQDRTSNTGELFF
>TRBJ2-1|TRBV4-1|NA|17
TGCGCCAGCAGTCAGCTTTTAGCAGGACGGGGGAACAATGAGCAGTTCTTC
CASSQLLAGRGNNEQFF
>TRBJ1-3|TRBV4-3|TRBD1|18
TGCGCCAGCAGCCAAGGACAGGGTCCGATCGGAGCCGGAAACACCATATATTTT
CASSQGQGPIGAGNTIYF
>TRBJ2-1|TRBV7-2|TRBD2|21
TGTGCCAGCAGCTTAGCTGTGGGTTCTAGCGGGATTCGGATGTTATACAATGAGCAGTTCTTC
CASSLAVGSSGIRMLYNEQFF
>TRBJ1-1|TRBV5-1|NA|14
TGCGCCAGCAGCCCCCGGCAGGGTAACACTGAAGCTTTCTTT
CASSPRQGNTEAFF
>TRBJ2-2|TRBV5-6|TRBD2|15
TGTGCCAGCAGCCCCCCAGCGGGAGGCACCGGGGAGCTGTTTTTT
CASSPPAGGTGELFF
>TRBJ2-7|TRBV6-5|TRBD2|14
TGTGCCAGCAGGACGGGGGGAGGGTCCTACGAGCAGTACTTC
CASRTGGGSYEQYF
>TRBJ2-3|TRBV7-9|TRBD1|15
TGTGCCAGCAGCGGACAGGGTATTAGGACAGATACGCAGTATTTT
CASSGQGIRTDTQYF
>TRBJ1-2|TRBV6-1|TRBD1|13
TGTGCCAGCAGTGAAGGGACAGGGAGTGGCTACACCTTC
CASSEGTGSGYTF
>TRBJ2-2|TRBV6-5|TRBD2|16
TGTGCCAGCAGTTATAGCGGGAGGGCCGGATCCGGGGAGCTGTTTTTT
CASSYSGRAGSGELFF
>TRBJ2-1|TRBV30|NA|14
TGTGCCTGGAGTCCCAGCGGCGCGGGCAGGGAGCAGTTCTTC
CAWSPSGAGREQFF
>TRBJ2-7|TRBV18|NA|13
TGTGCCAGCTCACCCCAGGGGGGACGCGAGCAGTACTTC
CASSPQGGREQYF
>TRBJ2-2|TRBV7-8|NA|13
TGTGCCAGCAGCTCACTGAGCACCGGGGAGCTGTTTTTT
CASSSLSTGELFF
>TRBJ2-3|TRBV7-7|TRBD2|17
TGTGCTAGCAGCATTGGACCGGGACTAGCGCTAACAGATACGCAGTATTTT
CASSIGPGLALTDTQYF
>TRBJ2-5|TRBV19|NA|11
TGTGCCAGCAGGCTGGGGCAGACCCAGTACTTC
CASRLGQTQYF
>TRBJ2-2|TRBV30|TRBD2|17
TGTGCCTGGAGCACCCGAACTAGCGGGTTATACACCGGGGAGCTGTTTTTT
CAWSTRTSGLYTGELFF
>TRBJ1-1|TRBV18|TRBD1|15
TGTGCCAGCTCACCTCCGGGACAGGCGGGGGCTGAAGCTTTCTTT
CASSPPGQAGAEAFF
>TRBJ2-1|TRBV6-1|NA|14
TGTGCCAGCAGTGTCCCCGGTGTAGGGGTCGAGCAGTTCTTC
CASSVPGVGVEQFF
>TRBJ1-1|TRBV9|NA|12
TGTGCCAGCAGCCCCAGGGAGGGTGAAGCTTTCTTT
CASSPREGEAFF
>TRBJ2-3|TRBV4-1|TRBD2|17
TGCGCCAGCAGCCAAGGCGGGAGCGGGAGGGTAACAGATACGCAGTATTTT
CASSQGGSGRVTDTQYF
>TRBJ1-1|TRBV29-1|NA|15
TGCAGCGTTCCCAGTTCTGACAGAACGAACACTGAAGCTTTCTTT
CSVPSSDRTNTEAFF
>TRBJ1-1|TRBV11-3|NA|14
TGTGCCAGCACCCCGGGTGGAGTGAACACTGAAGCTTTCTTT
CASTPGGVNTEAFF
>TRBJ2-7|TRBV4-1|NA|13
TGCGCCAGCAGCCAAGGTCAGGGCCTCGAGCAGTACTTC
CASSQGQGLEQYF
>TRBJ1-2|TRBV9|NA|15
TGTGCCAGCAGCGTAGAGGAGGAGTTTACCTATGGCTACACCTTC
CASSVEEEFTYGYTF
>TRBJ1-1|TRBV7-9|NA|13
TGTGCCAGCAGCCCTAGGCTGAACACTGAAGCTTTCTTT
CASSPRLNTEAFF